One T cell receptor beta chain is described in this entry. Sequencing used immunoSEQ multiplex PCR; TCRdb keeps in-frame clones, though not all of them. This repertoire shows 180,000 or so clones, around 86% found once; its top ten account for about 6.7%. The entry originates in a study of blood T cell repertoires in COVID-19. This CDR3 is built from 13 residues. The germline V gene has CDR1 SGHRS and CDR2 YFSETQ. V lost 1 base to trimming and J lost 4 bases, with 5 bases between them. The sequenced sample consisted of peripheral blood. The chain combines TRBV5-1 with TRBJ2-2; unclear D gene. The clonotype was recovered from a man aged 35 to 55 with acute or convalescent COVID-19. CDR3 residues: CASSLSITGELFF. The DNA of the CDR3 is TGCGCCAGCAGCTTGTCAATCACCGGGGAGCTGTTTTTT.